The present TCR beta chain was sequenced within a study of T cell responses to AZD1222 COVID-19 vaccine. Using immunoSEQ multiplex PCR, the repertoire was profiled, and TCRdb retains in-frame clones only, with some absent. The sample carries about 170,000 clones, roughly 87% recorded once. Study-wide findings and caveats: Unmutated regions of variants are reportedly targeted by nearly half of spike-specific TCRs.

The CDR3 extends over 14 amino acids. The V gene lost 2 bases and the J gene lost 0 bases, with 5 bases spanning the gap. Per germline, CDR1 LGHDT and CDR2 YNNKEL (reference sequence). This clone was counted a single time. Its antigen is not identified. The source was peripheral blood, collected 28 days after the second AZD1222 dose. This clonotype was sampled from an adult who received the AZD1222 COVID-19 vaccine. The chain is built from TRBV3-1 (or the pseudogene TRBV3-2) and TRBJ1-5; no definite D call. Here the CDR3 DNA reads TGTGCCAGCAGCCAACGGGGTAGCAATCAGCCCCAGCATTTT. This codes for CASSQRGSNQPQHF.